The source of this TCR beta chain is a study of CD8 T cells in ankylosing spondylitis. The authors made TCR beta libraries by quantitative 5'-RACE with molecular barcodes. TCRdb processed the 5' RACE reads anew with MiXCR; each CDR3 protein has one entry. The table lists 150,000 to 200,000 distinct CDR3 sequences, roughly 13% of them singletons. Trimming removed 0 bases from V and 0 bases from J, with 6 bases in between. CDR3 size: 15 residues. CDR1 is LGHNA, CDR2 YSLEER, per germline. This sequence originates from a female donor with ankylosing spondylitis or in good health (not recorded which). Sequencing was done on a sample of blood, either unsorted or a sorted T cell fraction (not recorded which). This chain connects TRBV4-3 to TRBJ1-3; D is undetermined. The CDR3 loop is CASSQEAVSGNTIYF. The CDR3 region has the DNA TGCGCCAGCAGCCAAGAGGCAGTCTCTGGAAACACCATATATTTT.